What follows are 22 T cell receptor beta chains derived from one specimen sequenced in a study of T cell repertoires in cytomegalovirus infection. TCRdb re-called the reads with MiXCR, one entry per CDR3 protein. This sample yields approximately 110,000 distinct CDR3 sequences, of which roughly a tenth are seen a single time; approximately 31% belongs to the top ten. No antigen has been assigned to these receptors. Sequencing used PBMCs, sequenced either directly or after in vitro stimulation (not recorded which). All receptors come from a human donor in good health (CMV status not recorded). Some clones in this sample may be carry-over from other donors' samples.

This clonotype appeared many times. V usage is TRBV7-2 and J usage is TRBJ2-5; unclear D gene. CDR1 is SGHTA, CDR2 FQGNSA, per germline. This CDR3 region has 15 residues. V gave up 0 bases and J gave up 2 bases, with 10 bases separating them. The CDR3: CASSLAQTYQETQYF. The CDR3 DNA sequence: TGTGCCAGCAGCTTAGCACAAACATATCAAGAGACCCAGTACTTC. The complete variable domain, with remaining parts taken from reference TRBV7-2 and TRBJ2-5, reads GAGVSQSPSNKVTEKGKDVELRCDPISGHTALYWYRQSLGQGLEFLIYFQGNSAPDKSGLPSDRFSAERTGGSVSTLTIQRTQQEDSAVYLCASSLAQTYQETQYFGPGTRLLVL.

The CDR3 reads CASSWGQSEKLFF. The CDR3 DNA reads TGTGCCAGCAGTTGGGGACAGTCTGAAAAACTGTTTTTT. The rearrangement joins TRBV12-3 or TRBV12-4 to TRBJ1-4, with 7 bases identical to TRBD1. The J segment lost 7 bases and the V segment lost 4 bases, leaving 3 bases of the junction unmatched. The CDR3 is 13 amino acids.

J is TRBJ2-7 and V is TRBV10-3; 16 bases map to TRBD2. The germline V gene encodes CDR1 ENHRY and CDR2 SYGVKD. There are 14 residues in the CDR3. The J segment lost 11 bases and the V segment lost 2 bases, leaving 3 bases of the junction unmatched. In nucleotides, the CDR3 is TGTGCCATCAGTGAGCAGGGGACTAGCGGGAGGGAGTACGTC. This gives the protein CAISEQGTSGREYV.

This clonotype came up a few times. The CDR3 loop is CATQPFSGNTIYF. The DNA for the CDR3 is TGTGCCACCCAGCCGTTCTCTGGAAACACCATATATTTT. The chain recombines TRBV6-5 with TRBJ1-3; no firm D call. The germline V gene encodes CDR1 MNHEY and CDR2 SVGAGI. The CDR3 contains 13 residues. The V and J ends lost 10 bases and 0 bases respectively, with 10 bases between them.

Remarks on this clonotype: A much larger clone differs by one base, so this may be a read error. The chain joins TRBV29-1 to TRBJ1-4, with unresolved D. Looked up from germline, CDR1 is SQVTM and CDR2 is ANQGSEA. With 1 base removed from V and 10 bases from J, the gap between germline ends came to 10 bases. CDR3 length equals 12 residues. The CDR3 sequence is CSVEVPPGKLFF. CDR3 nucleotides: TGCAGCGTTGAAGTGCCTCCTGGAAAACTGTTTTTT.

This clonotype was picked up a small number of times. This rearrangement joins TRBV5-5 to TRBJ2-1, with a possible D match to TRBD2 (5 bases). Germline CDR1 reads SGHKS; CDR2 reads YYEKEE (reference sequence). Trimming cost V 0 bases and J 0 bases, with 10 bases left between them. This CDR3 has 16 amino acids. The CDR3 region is CASSLAGISSYNEQFF. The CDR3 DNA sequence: TGTGCCAGCAGCTTGGCGGGGATTAGCTCCTACAATGAGCAGTTCTTC.

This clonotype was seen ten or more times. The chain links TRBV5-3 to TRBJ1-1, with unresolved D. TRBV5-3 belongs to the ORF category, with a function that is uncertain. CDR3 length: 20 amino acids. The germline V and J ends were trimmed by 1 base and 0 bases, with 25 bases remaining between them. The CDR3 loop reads CARSLFKTRRRVGMNTEAFF. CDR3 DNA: TGTGCCAGAAGCTTGTTTAAAACGAGACGCCGGGTGGGTATGAACACTGAAGCTTTCTTT.

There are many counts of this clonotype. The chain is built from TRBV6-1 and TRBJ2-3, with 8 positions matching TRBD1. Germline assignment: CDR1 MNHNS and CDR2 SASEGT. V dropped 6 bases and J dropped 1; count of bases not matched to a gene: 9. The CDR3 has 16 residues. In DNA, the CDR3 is TGTGCCAGCAGGCCTAGACAGGGGTTCGGCACAGATACGCAGTATTTT. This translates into CASRPRQGFGTDTQYF.

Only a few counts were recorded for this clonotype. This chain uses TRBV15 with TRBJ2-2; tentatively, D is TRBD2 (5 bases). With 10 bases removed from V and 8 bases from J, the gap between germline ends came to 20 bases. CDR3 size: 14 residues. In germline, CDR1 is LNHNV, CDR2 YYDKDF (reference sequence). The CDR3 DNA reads TGTGCCATGCCTTGGAGGAGTTCGATAGGGGAGCTGTTTTTT. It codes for CAMPWRSSIGELFF.

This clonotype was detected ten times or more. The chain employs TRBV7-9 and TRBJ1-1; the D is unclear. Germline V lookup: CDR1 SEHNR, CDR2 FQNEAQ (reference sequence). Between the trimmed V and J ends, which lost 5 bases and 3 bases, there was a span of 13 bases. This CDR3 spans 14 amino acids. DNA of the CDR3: TGTGCCAGCAGCCTCCGTGCGGGCGACACTGAAGCTTTCTTT. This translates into CASSLRAGDTEAFF.

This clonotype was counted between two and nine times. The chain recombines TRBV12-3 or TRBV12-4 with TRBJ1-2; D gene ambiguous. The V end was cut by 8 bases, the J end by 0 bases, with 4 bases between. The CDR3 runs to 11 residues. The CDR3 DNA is TGTGCCAGCCAGCCTAACTATGGCTACACCTTC. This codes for CASQPNYGYTF.

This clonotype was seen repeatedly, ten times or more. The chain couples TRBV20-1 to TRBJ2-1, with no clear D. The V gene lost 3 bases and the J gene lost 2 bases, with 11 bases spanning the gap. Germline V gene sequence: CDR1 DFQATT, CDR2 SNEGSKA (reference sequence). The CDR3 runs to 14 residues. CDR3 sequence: CSASAGPPYNEQFF. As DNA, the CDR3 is TGCAGTGCTAGCGCCGGACCTCCCTACAATGAGCAGTTCTTC.

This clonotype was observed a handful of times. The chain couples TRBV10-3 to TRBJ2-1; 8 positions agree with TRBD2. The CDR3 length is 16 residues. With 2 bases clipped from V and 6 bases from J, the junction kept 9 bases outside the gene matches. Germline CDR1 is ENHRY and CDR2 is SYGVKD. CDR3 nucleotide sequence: TGTGCCATCAGTGAGAGGACCGGGACTAGTGTCAATGAGCAGTTCTTC. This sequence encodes CAISERTGTSVNEQFF.

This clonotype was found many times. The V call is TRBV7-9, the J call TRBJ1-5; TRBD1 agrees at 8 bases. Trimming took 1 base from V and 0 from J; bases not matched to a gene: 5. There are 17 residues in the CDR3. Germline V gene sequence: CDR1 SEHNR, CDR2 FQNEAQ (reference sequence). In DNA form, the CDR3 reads TGTGCCAGCAGCTTAGGCCGGACAGGGATTAGCAATCAGCCCCAGCATTTT. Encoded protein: CASSLGRTGISNQPQHF.

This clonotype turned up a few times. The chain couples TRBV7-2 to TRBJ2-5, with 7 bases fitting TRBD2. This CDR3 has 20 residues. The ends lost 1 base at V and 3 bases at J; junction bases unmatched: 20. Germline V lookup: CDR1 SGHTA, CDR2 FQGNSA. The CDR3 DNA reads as TGTGCCAGCAGCTTAGGGCCTGGGGTCAGTGGCGGGGGTGGGAAAGAGACCCAGTACTTC. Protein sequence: CASSLGPGVSGGGGKETQYF.

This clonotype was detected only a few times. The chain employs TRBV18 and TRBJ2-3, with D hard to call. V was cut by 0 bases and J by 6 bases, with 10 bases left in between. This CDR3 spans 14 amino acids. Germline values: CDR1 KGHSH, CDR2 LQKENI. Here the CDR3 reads CASSPPSPADTQYF. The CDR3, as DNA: TGTGCCAGCTCACCACCCAGCCCCGCGGATACGCAGTATTTT.

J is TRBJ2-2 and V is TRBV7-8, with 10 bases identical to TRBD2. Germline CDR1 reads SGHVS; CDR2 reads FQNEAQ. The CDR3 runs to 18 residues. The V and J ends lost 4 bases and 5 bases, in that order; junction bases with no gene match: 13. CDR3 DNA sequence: TGTGCCAGCAGCTGGAATATAGCGGGAGGTTTGGAAACCGGGGAGCTGTTTTTT. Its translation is CASSWNIAGGLETGELFF.

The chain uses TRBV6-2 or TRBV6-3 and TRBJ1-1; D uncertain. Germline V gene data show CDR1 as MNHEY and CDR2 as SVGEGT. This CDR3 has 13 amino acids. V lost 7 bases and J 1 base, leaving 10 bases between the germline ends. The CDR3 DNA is TGTGCCAGCACCATGACTCGGAACACTGAAGCTTTCTTT. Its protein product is CASTMTRNTEAFF.

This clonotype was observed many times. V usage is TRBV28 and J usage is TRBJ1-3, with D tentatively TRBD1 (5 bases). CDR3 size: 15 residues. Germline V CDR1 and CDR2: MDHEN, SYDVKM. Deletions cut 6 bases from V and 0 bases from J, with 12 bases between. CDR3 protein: CASSGGVRSGNTIYF. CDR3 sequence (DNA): TGTGCCAGCAGCGGGGGGGTACGCTCTGGAAACACCATATATTTT.

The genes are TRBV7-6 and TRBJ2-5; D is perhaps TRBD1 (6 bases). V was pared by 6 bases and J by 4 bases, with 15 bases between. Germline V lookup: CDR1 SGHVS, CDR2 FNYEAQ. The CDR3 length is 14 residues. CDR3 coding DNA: TGTGCCAGCAGTTCCACAGGGATTCGAGAGACCCAGTACTTC. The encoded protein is CASSSTGIRETQYF.

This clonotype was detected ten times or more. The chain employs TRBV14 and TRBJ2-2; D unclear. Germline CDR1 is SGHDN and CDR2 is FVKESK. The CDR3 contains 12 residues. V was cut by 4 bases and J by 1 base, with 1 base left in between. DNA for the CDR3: TGTGCCAGCAGCCTGAACACCGGGGAGCTGTTTTTT. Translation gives CASSLNTGELFF. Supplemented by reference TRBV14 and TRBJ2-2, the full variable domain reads EAGVTQFPSHSVIEKGQTVTLRCDPISGHDNLYWYRRVMGKEIKFLLHFVKESKQDESGMPNNRFLAERTGGTYSTLKVQPAELEDSGVYFCASSLNTGELFFGEGSRLTVL.

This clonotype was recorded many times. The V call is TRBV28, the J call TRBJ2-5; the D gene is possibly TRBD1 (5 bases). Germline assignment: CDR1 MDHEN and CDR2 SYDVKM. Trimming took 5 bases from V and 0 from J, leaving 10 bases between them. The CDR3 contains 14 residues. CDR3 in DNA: TGTGCCAGCAGTCCAAACAGGTACCAAGAGACCCAGTACTTC. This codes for CASSPNRYQETQYF.